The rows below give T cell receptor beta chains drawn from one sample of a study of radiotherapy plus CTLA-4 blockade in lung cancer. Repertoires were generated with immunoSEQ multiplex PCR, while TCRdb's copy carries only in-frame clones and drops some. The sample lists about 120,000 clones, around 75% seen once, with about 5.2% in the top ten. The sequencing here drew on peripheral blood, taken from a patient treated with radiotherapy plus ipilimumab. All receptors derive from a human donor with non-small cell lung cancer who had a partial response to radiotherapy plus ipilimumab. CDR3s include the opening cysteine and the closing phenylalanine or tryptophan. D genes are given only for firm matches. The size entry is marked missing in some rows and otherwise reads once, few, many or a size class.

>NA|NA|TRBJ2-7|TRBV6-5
TGTGCCAGCAGTTACTCTCCCGGGACTGAGGCTTACTTC
CASSYSPGTEAYF
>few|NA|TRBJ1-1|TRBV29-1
TGCAGCGTCGTGTCCGGGACTGGGAACACTGAAGCTTTCTTT
CSVVSGTGNTEAFF
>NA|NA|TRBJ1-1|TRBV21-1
TGTGCCAGCAGCTCAATAACTACAGGTTGCACTGAAGCTTTCTTT
CASSSITTGCTEAFF
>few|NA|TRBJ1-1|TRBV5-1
TGCGCCAGCAGCTTACACTACGGGAACACTGAAGCTTTCTTT
CASSLHYGNTEAFF
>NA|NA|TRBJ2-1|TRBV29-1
TGCAGCGTTGAAGGACGGGCCTTTGCCGCGAGGGTCCGGTTCTTC
CSVEGRAFAARVRFF
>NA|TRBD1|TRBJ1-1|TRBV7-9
TGTGCCAGCTTACAGGGGGCCGGTGGCACTGAAGCTTTCTTT
CASLQGAGGTEAFF
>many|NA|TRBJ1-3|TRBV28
TGTGCCAGCAGTTTAATCTACAGTAGTGGAAACACCATATATTTT
CASSLIYSSGNTIYF
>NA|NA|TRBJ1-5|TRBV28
TGTGCCAGCAGAGGAGACACAGGGTTCAATCAGCCCCAGCATTTT
CASRGDTGFNQPQHF
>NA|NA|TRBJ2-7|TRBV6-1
TGTGCCAGCAGTGACAGGGGCTCCTACGAGCAGTACTTC
CASSDRGSYEQYF
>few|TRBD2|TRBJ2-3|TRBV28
TGTGCCAGCCAGACTAGCGGAACCACAGATACGCAGTATTTT
CASQTSGTTDTQYF
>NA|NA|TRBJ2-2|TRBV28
TGTGCCAGCACCCCCTCTTCCGGGGTGCGTGGCACCGGGGAGCTGTTTTTT
CASTPSSGVRGTGELFF
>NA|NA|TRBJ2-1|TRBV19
TGTGCCAGTAGTATAAAGACAGAAACAATGAAACAGTTCTTC
CASSIKTETMKQFF
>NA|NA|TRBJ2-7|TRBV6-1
TGTGCCAGCAGTGCCTACCAGGGTACCTACGAGCAGTACTTC
CASSAYQGTYEQYF
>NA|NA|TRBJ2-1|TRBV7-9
TGTGCCAGCAGCCGAAGCTCGGGGTATAAGTTCTTC
CASSRSSGYKFF
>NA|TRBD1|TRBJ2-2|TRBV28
TGTGCCAGCAGTCCGAACAGGGGGCGATTCTCCGGGGAGCTGTTTTTT
CASSPNRGRFSGELFF
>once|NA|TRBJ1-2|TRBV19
TGTGCCAGTAGAACGGGTTCCTATGGCTACACCTTC
CASRTGSYGYTF
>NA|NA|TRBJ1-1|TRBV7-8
TGTGCCAGCAGCTTAGCGAATACAGGGACTGAAGCTTTCTTT
CASSLANTGTEAFF
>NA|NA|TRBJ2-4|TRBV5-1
TGCGCCAGCAGCTTGACCGGGACAAAAAACATTCAGTACTTC
CASSLTGTKNIQYF
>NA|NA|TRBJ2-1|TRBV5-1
TGCGCCAGCAGCTGGACCTGGGACAAGCACAATGAGCAGTTCTTC
CASSWTWDKHNEQFF
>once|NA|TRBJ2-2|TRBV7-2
TGTGCCAGCAGGCAATTTGCTGGGGCGAGGACCGGGGAGCTGTTTTTT
CASRQFAGARTGELFF
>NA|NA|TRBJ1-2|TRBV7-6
TGTGCCAGCAGCTTAGCCACAGGTGTTGGCTACACCTTC
CASSLATGVGYTF
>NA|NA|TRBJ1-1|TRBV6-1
TGTGCCAGCAGGGTACAGGGTCCTGAAGCTTTCTTT
CASRVQGPEAFF
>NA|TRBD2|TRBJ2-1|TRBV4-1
TGCGCCAGCAGCCAAGAACTAGCGGGAACCTACTACAATGAGCAGTTCTTC
CASSQELAGTYYNEQFF
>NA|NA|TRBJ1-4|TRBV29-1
TGCAGCGTGTTACAGTCTGAAAAACTGTTTTTT
CSVLQSEKLFF
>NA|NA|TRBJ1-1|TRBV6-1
TGTGCCAGCAGGTCAAGGGACACCTCGAACACTGAAGCTTTCTTT
CASRSRDTSNTEAFF
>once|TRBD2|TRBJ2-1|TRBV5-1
TGCGCCAGCAGCTCTCACCAGGGACTAGCGGACCTTGGGTCCTACAATGAGCAGTTCTTC
CASSSHQGLADLGSYNEQFF
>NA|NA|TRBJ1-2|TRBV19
TGTGCCAGTAGCGGGAGAGGGTTGGACTATGGCTACACCTTC
CASSGRGLDYGYTF
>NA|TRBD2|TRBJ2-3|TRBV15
TGTGCCACCAGCAGAGATTCCCGACTAGCGGGAGGCACAGATACGCAGTATTTT
CATSRDSRLAGGTDTQYF
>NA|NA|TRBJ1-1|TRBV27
TGTGCCAGCAGTCCTCGGACAGCGAACACTGAAGCTTTCTTT
CASSPRTANTEAFF
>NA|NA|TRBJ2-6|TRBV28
TGTGCCAGCAGTTTATTTAGCCCGCGGTCAGGGGCCAACGTCCTGACTTTC
CASSLFSPRSGANVLTF
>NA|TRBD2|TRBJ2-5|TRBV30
TGTGCCTGGAATGAGAGAGGGAGGGCGGAGACCCAGTACTTC
CAWNERGRAETQYF
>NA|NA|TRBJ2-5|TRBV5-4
TGTGCCAGCAGCTTGGACTTCGCTGACTTCGGAGAGGAGACCCAGTACTTC
CASSLDFADFGEETQYF
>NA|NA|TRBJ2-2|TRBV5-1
TGCGCCAGCAGCTTGGGGCAGGGCGGAACCGGGGAGCTGTTTTTT
CASSLGQGGTGELFF
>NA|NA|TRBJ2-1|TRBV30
TGTGCCTGGAGTGACCTTCTACAGGGAAGATCCTACAATGAGCAGTTCTTC
CAWSDLLQGRSYNEQFF
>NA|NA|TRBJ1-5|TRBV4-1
TGCGCCAGCAGCCAAGGAGGAAACCAGCCCCAGCATTTT
CASSQGGNQPQHF
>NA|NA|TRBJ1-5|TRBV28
TGTGCCAGCAGTCCTTACGGGTCTAGCAATCAGCCCCAGCATTTT
CASSPYGSSNQPQHF
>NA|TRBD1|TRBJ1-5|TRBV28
TGTGCCAGCAGTTCAGGGGGAAGCAATCAGCCCCAGCATTTT
CASSSGGSNQPQHF
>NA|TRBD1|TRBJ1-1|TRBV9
TGTGCCAGCAGCTCTTATACAGGGGCCACTGAAGCTTTCTTT
CASSSYTGATEAFF
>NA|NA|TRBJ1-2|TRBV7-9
TGTGCCAGCAGCTCCCAGGGACTGCAGCTAGGTTATGGCTACACCTTC
CASSSQGLQLGYGYTF
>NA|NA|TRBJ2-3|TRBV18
TGTGCCAGCTCACCAGAGGCAGATACGCAGTATTTT
CASSPEADTQYF
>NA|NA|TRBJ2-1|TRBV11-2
TGTGCCAGCAGCTTAGGGGGTGCGGGTGCCTACAATGAGCAGTTCTTC
CASSLGGAGAYNEQFF
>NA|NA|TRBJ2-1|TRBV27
TGTGCCAGCCGGAGGTACAGCTCCTACAATGAGCAGTTCTTC
CASRRYSSYNEQFF
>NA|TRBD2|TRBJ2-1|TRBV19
TGTGCCACTCAAAGCGGGGGGGACTACAATGAGCAGTTCTTC
CATQSGGDYNEQFF
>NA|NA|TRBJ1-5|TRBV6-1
TGTGCCAGCAGGAGGGCAGGGGCATACAATCAGCCCCAGCATTTT
CASRRAGAYNQPQHF
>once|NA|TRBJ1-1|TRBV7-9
TGTGCCAGCAGCTTCTGGGCAGGGGTACGGACTGAAGCTTTCTTT
CASSFWAGVRTEAFF
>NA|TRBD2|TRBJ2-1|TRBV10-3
TGTGCCATCAGTGAGTCGACTAGCCATGAGCAGTTCTTC
CAISESTSHEQFF